The following is a TCR beta chain sequence with its context. This record belongs to a study of technical replicates of blood from several donors. The method was immunoSEQ multiplex PCR; TCRdb's version includes in-frame clones alone and lacks a portion of them. The repertoire holds under 95,000 clones, with just under 95% as singletons. The CDR3 runs 14 residues. V was pared by 5 bases and J by 5 bases, with 16 bases between. From germline, CDR1 is LNHDA and CDR2 SQIVND (reference sequence). The sample taken for sequencing was T cells isolated from PBMCs. This TCR was recovered from a human donor in good health. V usage is TRBV19 and J usage is TRBJ2-7, with TRBD2 as a possible D gene (6 bases). CDR3 region: CASSLGDSLHEQYF. The CDR3 DNA follows: TGTGCCAGTAGTCTCGGGGACTCCCTACACGAGCAGTACTTC.